This T cell receptor (beta chain) was obtained from a study of vaccination and CD4 T cells after COVID-19. Treatment of the sample: roughly 11-day PBMC culture with coronavirus spike peptide pools or control peptides (ViraFEST assay). An unexposed donor provided the CD4+ T cells, which were collected before the COVID-19 pandemic (2011-2018). In the case of this clonotype: Its cognate antigen is unknown.

With the Oncomine TCR Beta short-read assay, DNA from cultured CD4+ T cells was sequenced. The template was genomic DNA from cultured CD4+ T cells. TCRdb itself ran the PCR reads through MiXCR, one entry per CDR3 protein. The sample records 9,900 or so distinct CDR3 sequences, 35% being singletons. The sample comprised CD4+ T cells from blood, cultured in vitro. This receptor was obtained from a human donor in good health.

CDR3 in DNA: TGTGCCTGGAGTGTAGATAGCAATCAGCCCCAGCATTTT. Translated, it gives CAWSVDSNQPQHF. This chain uses TRBV30 with TRBJ1-5; unclear D gene. V was cut by 0 bases and J by 0 bases, with 3 bases left in between. Germline V gene data show CDR1 as GTSNPN and CDR2 as SVGIG (reference sequence). The CDR3 runs to 13 residues.